This TCR beta chain was documented in a study of shared clonotypes between healthy human individuals. Whole-study findings and limits: Some naive CD4 clonotypes, roughly 4.8%, turned up in common across a handful of donors.

Sorted-subset replicate PCRs used about 180 ng DNA, about 30,000 T cell genomes. The method was immunoSEQ multiplex PCR; TCRdb's version includes in-frame clones alone and lacks a portion of them. The data hold about 1.1 million clones, with 70% to 85% observed a single time. The germline gives CDR1 SGHTA, CDR2 FQGNSA. V was clipped by 2 bases and J by 1 base, with 15 bases between them. The CDR3 is 16 residues long. Donors were healthy HIV-negative adults without recent acute infections or vaccinations. Caucasian adults residing in Nashville, Tennessee made up all the donors. Comment on this clone: What it recognizes is unknown.

Sequenced: memory CD4+ T cells from PBMCs. Sample subset: CD45RA-negative fraction. This clonotype was sampled from a man younger than 30 in good health. Some clones in this sample may be carry-over from other donors' samples. This rearrangement joins TRBV7-2 to TRBJ2-7; D is undetermined. The chain's CDR3 is CASSLSSSIGSYEQYF. CDR3 in DNA: TGTGCCAGCAGCTTATCTTCATCGATCGGGTCCTACGAGCAGTACTTC.